Sequencing of this T cell receptor (beta chain) was carried out in a study of blood T cell repertoires in COVID-19. Study-wide background: PBMCs, B-cell-depleted T cells, or T cells provided the cDNA or gDNA that made up the material.

Original methodology: Nucleated cell counts were estimated from reference gene primer amplification. Method: immunoSEQ multiplex PCR; TCRdb's copy keeps in-frame clones and lacks some. V, J and clone size were drawn from that table, and D and trimming were deduced from the DNA. The data contain 30,000 to 50,000 clones, approximately 85% of them singletons. This CDR3 comprises 14 residues. Germline V CDR1 and CDR2: MNHEY, SVGAGI. V gave up 6 bases and J gave up 8 bases; unmatched junction bases: 12. The sample was peripheral blood. This clonotype was sampled from a human donor in a cohort sampled during active COVID-19. This rearrangement joins TRBV6-5 to TRBJ1-2; 7 bases line up with TRBD1. Here the CDR3 reads CASRKQNDRDGYTF. CDR3 DNA: TGTGCCAGCAGGAAACAGAACGACAGGGACGGCTACACCTTC.